Following are 24 T cell receptor beta chains from one sample sequenced in a study (dated by TCRdb to 2015 to 2016). Library creation used RT-PCR. The data were produced on an Illumina MiSeq. TCRdb took the public reads, trimmed them with fastp at Q25, ran MiXCR for clone calling and kept in-frame beta chains. Every entry covers one CDR3 protein and lists the most common genes and DNA from its rows. Within this sample are hundreds of thousands of distinct CDR3 sequences, with 14% of them counted one time only. The leading ten clones occupy 3.6% of the sample. The sample was memory CD4+ T cells from blood. Receptors were obtained from a female donor in good health, serving as a healthy control.

The J gene is TRBJ1-1, the V gene TRBV9; D is unresolved. From germline, CDR1 is SGDLS and CDR2 YYNGEE. This CDR3 spans 13 amino acids. The V end was cut by 4 bases, the J end by 1 base, with 8 bases between. The CDR3 DNA sequence: TGTGCCAGCAGCCCCCATCAGAACACTGAAGCTTTCTTT. Its translation: CASSPHQNTEAFF.

This clonotype appeared a few times. The chain has TRBV5-1 and TRBJ1-2; 9 bases align to TRBD1. The CDR3 runs to 16 residues. V shed 0 bases and J 2 bases; nucleotides not matched to a gene: 5. Germline values: CDR1 SGHRS, CDR2 YFSETQ. CDR3 in amino acids: CASSLAGDRVNYGYTF. CDR3 bases: TGCGCCAGCAGCTTGGCGGGGGACAGGGTGAACTATGGCTACACCTTC.

This clonotype was found a few times. V is TRBV5-1 and J is TRBJ1-1; TRBD1 matches at 8 bases. The CDR3 spans 13 residues. CDR1 is SGHRS and CDR2 is YFSETQ in the germline V gene. V lost 5 bases and J lost 3; bases outside the gene matches: 3. CDR3 bases: TGCGCCAGCAGAACAGGGGGAGACACTGAAGCTTTCTTT. Encoded protein: CASRTGGDTEAFF. Supplemented by reference TRBV5-1 and TRBJ1-1, the full variable domain reads KAGVTQTPRYLIKTRGQQVTLSCSPISGHRSVSWYQQTPGQGLQFLFEYFSETQRNKGNFPGRFSGRQFSNSRSEMNVSTLELGDSALYLCASRTGGDTEAFFGQGTRLTVV.

Ten or more counts support this clonotype. This rearrangement joins TRBV29-1 to TRBJ2-7, with TRBD1 as a possible D gene (6 bases). The CDR3 is made up of 13 amino acids. Trimming cost V 1 base and J 6 bases, with 13 bases left between them. Germline loops: CDR1 SQVTM, CDR2 ANQGSEA. CDR3 residues: CSVEGQQGTEQYF. CDR3 nucleotides: TGCAGCGTTGAAGGGCAACAGGGCACCGAGCAGTACTTC.

Concerning this clonotype: Sequence at one end of the junction differs from germline and may be a read error. The chain couples TRBV7-7 to TRBJ1-1; D is unclear. Germline V gene lookup returns CDR1 SSHAT and CDR2 FNYEAQ (reference sequence). The CDR3 sequence is 13 residues long. As DNA, the CDR3 is TGTGCTAGCAGCAGAAATCTGGCGGCTGAAGCTTTCTTT. This encodes CASSRNLAAEAFF. The variable domain in full, completed from reference TRBV7-7 and TRBJ1-1, reads GAGVSQSPRYKVTKRGQDVTLRCDPISSHATLYWYQQALGQGPEFLTYFNYEAQPDKSGLPSDRFSAERPEGSISTLTIQRTEQRDSAMYRCASSRNLAAEAFFGQGTRLTVV.

This clonotype has ten or more counts. The chain employs TRBV4-3 and TRBJ1-6; no reliable D call. Germline CDR1 reads LGHNA; CDR2 reads YSLEER. Trimming left V 6 bases short and J 4 bases short, with 16 bases between. This CDR3 comprises 16 residues. CDR3 coding DNA: TGCGCCAGCAGTCAGGAACCGGCCCCATATAATTCACCCCTCCACTTT. It codes for CASSQEPAPYNSPLHF.

The genes are TRBV20-1 and TRBJ2-5, with D uncertain. Germline V gene lookup returns CDR1 DFQATT and CDR2 SNEGSKA (reference sequence). This CDR3 contains 13 residues. The V end lost 6 bases, the J end lost 3 bases, and 14 bases lay between the germline ends. The CDR3 DNA is TGCAGTGCCTCTCCCCGGGCAGAAGAGACCCAGTACTTC. Translation gives CSASPRAEETQYF.

This clonotype has ten or more counts. The gene calls are TRBV4-1 and TRBJ1-5; 8 bases map to TRBD1. Germline lookup yields CDR1 MGHRA and CDR2 YSYEKL. V lost 1 base, J lost 7 bases, and 15 bases stayed unmatched. The CDR3 spans 18 residues. CDR3 DNA: TGCGCCAGCAGCCAAGGACATACAGCAGGACAGGGCCGGCAGCCCCAGCATTTT. Translating it yields CASSQGHTAGQGRQPQHF.

This clonotype was observed at least ten times. The chain combines TRBV6-5 with TRBJ2-3, with a possible D match to TRBD1 (6 bases). The CDR3 is made up of 15 amino acids. Germline assignment: CDR1 MNHEY and CDR2 SVGAGI. Between the trimmed V and J ends, which lost 0 bases and 6 bases, there was a span of 13 bases. CDR3 region: CASSYSGASWDTQYF. The CDR3 DNA reads TGTGCCAGCAGTTACTCGGGGGCCTCGTGGGATACGCAGTATTTT.

The chain has TRBV7-3 and TRBJ2-1; D not resolved. The CDR3 runs to 13 residues. V shed 4 bases and J shed 6 bases, with 10 bases lying between them. Germline V gene sequence: CDR1 SGHTA, CDR2 FQGTGA. This CDR3 reads CASSSRTGNEQFF. CDR3 nucleotide sequence: TGTGCCAGCAGCTCACGGACGGGCAATGAGCAGTTCTTC.

The chain links TRBV5-1 to TRBJ1-6, with D perhaps matching TRBD1 (6 bases). V lost 5 bases and J lost 7, with 10 bases in between. Per the germline V gene, CDR1 is SGHRS and CDR2 is YFSETQ. The CDR3 consists of 13 residues. CDR3 in amino acids: CASRPDSNSPLHF. In DNA form, the CDR3 reads TGCGCCAGCAGACCGGACAGCAATTCACCCCTCCACTTT.

This chain uses TRBV5-4 with TRBJ2-1; 7 bases map to TRBD1. There are 16 residues in the CDR3. The germline V gene has CDR1 SGHNT and CDR2 YYREEE (reference sequence). J gave up 4 bases and V 6 bases, and 13 bases lay outside the gene matches. The CDR3 is CASTKPTGSQYNEQFF. CDR3 coding DNA: TGTGCCAGCACCAAACCGACAGGGAGTCAATACAATGAGCAGTTCTTC.

This clonotype came up a few times. The gene calls are TRBV6-1 and TRBJ1-5, with D tentatively TRBD1 (5 bases). This CDR3 has 13 residues. Germline CDR1 MNHNS, CDR2 SASEGT. CDR3 coding DNA: TGTGCGACGGGGGAATTTAGCAATCAGCCCCAGCATTTT. Amino acid sequence: CATGEFSNQPQHF.

This clonotype occurred a few times. The CDR3, as DNA: TGTGCCAGCACCCCGGTGCCCTTCACTGAAGCTTTCTTT. Its protein product is CASTPVPFTEAFF. The rearrangement uses TRBV6-2 or TRBV6-3 and TRBJ1-1, with D unresolved. V gave up 7 bases and J gave up 4 bases, with 13 bases separating them. Germline lookup yields CDR1 MNHEY and CDR2 SVGEGT. The length of the CDR3 is 13 residues.

V is TRBV4-2 and J is TRBJ2-7, with 8 bases that match TRBD1. Trimming removed 3 bases from V and 4 bases from J; junction bases left unmatched: 8. This CDR3 spans 15 amino acids. Germline V CDR1 and CDR2: LGHNA, YNFKEQ. The CDR3 DNA reads as TGTGCCAGCAGCCAGTGGACAGGGTCGGTTTACGAGCAGTACTTC. It specifies CASSQWTGSVYEQYF.

This clonotype turned up a few times. The V call is TRBV7-3, the J call TRBJ2-2; perhaps TRBD2 as D (7 bases). Germline CDR1 reads SGHTA; CDR2 reads FQGTGA. CDR3 length equals 15 residues. V was trimmed by 0 bases and J by 3 bases, leaving 8 bases between them. The CDR3 region is CASSLTGGDTGELFF. In DNA, the CDR3 is TGTGCCAGCAGCTTAACAGGGGGGGACACCGGGGAGCTGTTTTTT.

V gene TRBV29-1 combines with J gene TRBJ1-1, with a weak D call TRBD1 (5 bases). The CDR3 is 12 amino acids. The V and J ends lost 3 bases and 11 bases respectively, with 16 bases between them. Germline values: CDR1 SQVTM, CDR2 ANQGSEA. The CDR3 loop reads CSVEGQESRAFF. CDR3 coding DNA: TGCAGCGTTGAGGGGCAGGAGAGTAGGGCTTTCTTT.

In its sample, this clonotype was seen many times. The gene calls are TRBV7-6 and TRBJ2-1; D is unresolved. Germline V gene sequence: CDR1 SGHVS, CDR2 FNYEAQ. Trimming cost V 1 base and J 6 bases, with 10 bases left between them. The CDR3 covers 14 residues. The CDR3 loop reads CASSLEVAINEQFF. The CDR3, as DNA: TGTGCCAGCAGCTTAGAGGTAGCAATCAATGAGCAGTTCTTC.

This clonotype was detected ten times or more. The gene calls are TRBV4-2 and TRBJ1-5; a possible D gene is TRBD1 (6 bases). With 1 base removed from V and 7 bases from J, the gap between germline ends came to 11 bases. The CDR3 runs to 14 residues. Germline CDR1 reads LGHNA; CDR2 reads YNFKEQ. The CDR3 region has the DNA TGTGCCAGCAGCCAAGTCGGGGGCTACCAGCCCCAGCATTTT. Translating it yields CASSQVGGYQPQHF.

This clonotype was seen at least ten times. The chain links TRBV4-2 to TRBJ2-4; no reliable D call. The germline V and J ends were trimmed by 0 bases and 6 bases, with 6 bases remaining between them. The CDR3 totals 13 residues. Germline values: CDR1 LGHNA, CDR2 YNFKEQ. CDR3 sequence: CASSQDTVNIQYF. Written as DNA, the CDR3 is TGTGCCAGCAGCCAAGATACAGTAAACATTCAGTACTTC.

This clonotype was detected a few times. A much larger clone lies one base from this, so it may be a read error. This rearrangement joins TRBV24-1 to TRBJ2-1; 10 bases map to TRBD2. The germline gives CDR1 KGHDR, CDR2 SFDVKD. V was pared by 3 bases and J by 2 bases, with 3 bases of the junction left unmatched. The CDR3 is 16 residues long. CDR3: CATSDGGLAAYNEQFF. The CDR3 DNA reads as TGTGCCACCAGTGATGGAGGACTAGCGGCCTACAATGAGCAGTTCTTC.

This clonotype came up a few times. The rearrangement uses TRBV5-1 and TRBJ2-7; 10 bases map to TRBD1. V lost 5 bases and J lost 1; bases outside the gene matches: 3. CDR1 and CDR2 from the germline V gene are SGHRS and YFSETQ. CDR3 size: 14 residues. The CDR3 here is CASRGQGESYEQYF. The CDR3 nucleotides read TGCGCCAGCAGAGGACAGGGGGAGTCCTACGAGCAGTACTTC.

Comments on this clonotype: With a much larger clone just one base away, this may be a read error. The CDR3 region is CSADRDNSYNEQYF. CDR3 DNA sequence: TGCAGTGCTGACCGGGACAACTCCTACAATGAGCAGTACTTC. V is TRBV20-1 and J is TRBJ2-1; D possibly corresponds to TRBD1 (6 bases). The DNA matches TRBJ2-7 better at its end, which makes the J call doubtful. Germline V gene data show CDR1 as DFQATT and CDR2 as SNEGSKA (reference sequence). CDR3 size: 14 residues.

The J gene is TRBJ2-7, the V gene TRBV5-1, with unresolved D. CDR1 is SGHRS and CDR2 is YFSETQ in the germline V gene. Trimming removed 2 bases from V and 2 bases from J, with 11 bases in between. There are 14 residues in the CDR3. For the CDR3, the DNA is TGCGCCAGCAGCTTAATGGGCGTGACCTACGAGCAGTACTTC. Translated, it gives CASSLMGVTYEQYF.